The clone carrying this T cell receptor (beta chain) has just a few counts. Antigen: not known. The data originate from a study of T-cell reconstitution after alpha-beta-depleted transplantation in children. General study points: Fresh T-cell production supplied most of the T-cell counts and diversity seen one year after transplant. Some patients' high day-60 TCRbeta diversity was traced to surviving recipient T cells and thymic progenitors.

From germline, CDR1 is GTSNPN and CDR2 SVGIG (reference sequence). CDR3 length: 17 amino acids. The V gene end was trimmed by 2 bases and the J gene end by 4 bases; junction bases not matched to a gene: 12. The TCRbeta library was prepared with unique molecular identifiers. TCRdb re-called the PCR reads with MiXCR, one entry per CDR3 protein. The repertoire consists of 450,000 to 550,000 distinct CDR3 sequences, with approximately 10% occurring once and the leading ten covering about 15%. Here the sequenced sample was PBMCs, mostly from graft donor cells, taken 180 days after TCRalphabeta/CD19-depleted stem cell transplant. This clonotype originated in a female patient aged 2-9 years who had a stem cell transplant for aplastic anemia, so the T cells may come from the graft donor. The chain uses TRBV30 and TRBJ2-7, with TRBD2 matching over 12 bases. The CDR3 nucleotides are TGTGCCTGGAGTTCCCTTCTAGGACTAGCGGGGAGGTACGAGCAGTACGTC. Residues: CAWSSLLGLAGRYEQYV.